The 15 T cell receptor beta chains reported below all come from one sample, sequenced in a study of post-analysis software for immune sequencing data. General observations from the study: Compared with controls, patients had more of about 5 TRBV segments, including TRBV5-6, TRBV5-1 and TRBV20-1.

TCR beta cDNA libraries had unique molecular identifiers. MiXCR, run by TCRdb on the PCR reads, gives a single entry per CDR3 protein. The sample lists some 800,000 distinct CDR3 sequences, around 45% occurring once. These receptors' antigens are unknown. Sequences were obtained from blood. These TCRs come from a girl aged 10 to 17 with multiple sclerosis.

This clonotype has more than one count but fewer than ten. The genes are TRBV12-3 or TRBV12-4 and TRBJ1-1, with D maybe TRBD1 (5 bases). Trimming took 7 bases from V and 3 from J, leaving 12 bases between them. The CDR3 contains 13 residues. The CDR3 region is CASTIQVHTEAFF. The CDR3 region has the DNA TGTGCCAGCACTATACAGGTACACACTGAAGCTTTCTTT.

There are a few counts of this clonotype. The chain links TRBV6-1 to TRBJ2-1; 10 nucleotides align to TRBD2. V was pared by 3 bases and J by 2 bases, with 1 base of the junction left unmatched. Germline CDR1 is MNHNS and CDR2 is SASEGT. This CDR3 is 15 amino acids long. DNA for the CDR3: TGTGCCAGCAGTGACAGCGGGAGGGCCTACAATGAGCAGTTCTTC. Protein: CASSDSGRAYNEQFF.

J is TRBJ2-7 and V is TRBV4-3; no reliable D call. Germline assignment: CDR1 LGHNA and CDR2 YSLEER. V lost 1 base and J 2 bases, leaving 12 bases between the germline ends. This CDR3 region has 15 residues. The CDR3, as DNA: TGCGCCAGCAGCCAAGGCCTGGGCGGAACCTACGAGCAGTACTTC. It translates to CASSQGLGGTYEQYF.

This clonotype was counted a few times. The chain uses TRBV7-2 and TRBJ2-7; TRBD1 matches at 9 bases. This CDR3 contains 14 residues. Trimming took 5 bases from V and 3 from J; bases not matched to a gene: 5. Germline loops: CDR1 SGHTA, CDR2 FQGNSA. The DNA of the CDR3 is TGTGCCAGCAGCCCGGACAGGGGAGACTACGAGCAGTACTTC. It specifies CASSPDRGDYEQYF.

The chain carries TRBV12-3 or TRBV12-4 and TRBJ1-1; TRBD1 matches at 12 bases. The length of the CDR3 is 17 residues. J was trimmed by 1 base and V by 7 bases; bases with no gene match: 10. CDR3 sequence (DNA): TGTGCCAGCACCGAGTACGGGACAGGGGGCCCGAACACTGAAGCTTTCTTT. Translation gives CASTEYGTGGPNTEAFF.

This clonotype occurred a few times. In nucleotides, the CDR3 is TGTGCCAGCGCCGGGGACACCCAAGAGACCCAGTACTTC. This codes for CASAGDTQETQYF. The chain is built from TRBV11-3 and TRBJ2-5, with D possibly TRBD1 on 6 matching bases. V was shortened by 8 bases and J by 1 base, with 11 bases between the two germline ends. The germline gives CDR1 SGHNT, CDR2 YENEEA. The CDR3 runs to 13 residues.

The chain joins TRBV6-1 to TRBJ1-5; D unresolved. Germline V gene sequence: CDR1 MNHNS, CDR2 SASEGT. V lost 5 bases and J lost 5, with 10 bases in between. CDR3 length: 13 amino acids. The CDR3 spells CASSPVPHQPQHF. The DNA of the CDR3 is TGTGCCAGCAGTCCGGTTCCCCATCAGCCCCAGCATTTT.

The chain links TRBV12-3 or TRBV12-4 to TRBJ1-1; no definite D call. V was shortened by 3 bases and J by 2 bases, with 10 bases between the two germline ends. CDR3 length equals 14 residues. CDR3 nucleotides: TGTGCCAGCAGTTTTGAGATGGGAAACACTGAAGCTTTCTTT. Protein product: CASSFEMGNTEAFF.

This clonotype was observed a few times. The chain combines TRBV20-1 with TRBJ2-5; D ambiguous. Germline CDR1 reads DFQATT; CDR2 reads SNEGSKA (reference sequence). Deletions cut 4 bases from V and 3 bases from J, with 15 bases between. The CDR3 totals 14 residues. Here the CDR3 DNA reads TGCAGTGCTAACCGGCCATCCCCTAAAGAGACCCAGTACTTC. It encodes CSANRPSPKETQYF.

This clonotype was seen a handful of times. The chain is built from TRBV7-3 and TRBJ2-4; D perhaps matches TRBD2 (7 bases). The DNA end favors TRBJ2-7, so the J call may be wrong. Germline V lookup: CDR1 SGHTA, CDR2 FQGTGA. The CDR3 contains 14 residues. As DNA, the CDR3 is TGTGCCAGCAGCTTAATTGGAGGGGGGGGCGAGCAGTACTTC. Its protein is CASSLIGGGGEQYF.

In the case of this clonotype: A read error may account for a junction end that differs from germline. The J gene is TRBJ2-1, the V gene TRBV7-7; perhaps TRBD1 as D (7 bases). The CDR3 runs to 15 residues. Germline-derived CDR1 and CDR2 are SSHAT and FNYEAQ (reference sequence). The CDR3 here is CASSFRTGGGNEQFF. The CDR3 DNA sequence: TGTGCTAGCAGCTTTCGGACAGGTGGGGGGAATGAGCAGTTCTTC. Looking up the rest from reference TRBV7-7 and TRBJ2-1 gives the full variable domain: GAGVSQSPRYKVTKRGQDVTLRCDPISSHATLYWYQQALGQGPEFLTYFNYEAQPDKSGLPSDRFSAERPEGSISTLTIQRTEQRDSAMYRCASSFRTGGGNEQFFGPGTRLTVL.

This clonotype has only a few counts. The chain has TRBV7-9 and TRBJ1-2, with D possibly matching TRBD1 (5 bases). Germline V gene sequence: CDR1 SEHNR, CDR2 FQNEAQ (reference sequence). The V gene lost 6 bases and the J gene lost 4 bases, with 15 bases spanning the gap. This CDR3 region has 14 residues. CDR3 amino acids: CASSSMGRIYGYTF. The CDR3, as DNA: TGTGCCAGCAGTTCAATGGGACGAATCTATGGCTACACCTTC.

This clonotype was counted between two and nine times. This chain links TRBV24-1 with TRBJ2-3; D gene unclear. V was clipped by 0 bases and J by 7 bases, with 13 bases between them. Germline V gene data show CDR1 as KGHDR and CDR2 as SFDVKD. The CDR3 spans 15 residues. The CDR3 DNA reads as TGTGCCACCAGTGATTTGCAGCCCAGTCGGAATACGCAGTATTTT. Encoded protein: CATSDLQPSRNTQYF.

The chain is built from TRBV7-8 and TRBJ2-3; TRBD2 matches at 7 bases. After removal of 6 bases from V and 2 bases from J, the junction contained 11 bases not matched to a gene. The CDR3 contains 16 residues. Germline-derived CDR1 and CDR2 are SGHVS and FQNEAQ. The CDR3 coding sequence is TGTGCCAGCAGTACCGTCGGGGGAGGGTTCACAGATACGCAGTATTTT. Amino acid sequence: CASSTVGGGFTDTQYF.

The chain couples TRBV7-2 to TRBJ1-4; 8 nucleotides match TRBD1. The CDR3 has 15 amino acids. Losses at the gene ends were 5 bases for V and 3 bases for J; bases not matched to a gene: 5. CDR1 SGHTA and CDR2 FQGNSA come from the germline V gene. CDR3 sequence (DNA): TGTGCCAGCAGCGCCGACAGGGGAGCTAATGAAAAACTGTTTTTT. The encoded protein is CASSADRGANEKLFF.